This paragraph covers one T cell receptor (beta chain) sequence. The antigen is undetermined. A single record per CDR3 protein comes from TCRdb applying MiXCR to the reads. The sample shows roughly 150,000 distinct CDR3 sequences, about 20% of them seen only once. The CDR3 contains 13 residues. V was clipped by 1 base and J by 8 bases; unmatched bases: 2. Looked up from germline, CDR1 is LNHDA and CDR2 is SQIVND (reference sequence). The sample is drawn from a study of T cell repertoires in cytomegalovirus infection. Overall study: Indicated by public TCR beta signatures were CMV infection and matching HLA type.

General study findings and limits: Ex vivo, HLA-C-restricted CMV-specific TCR beta clonotypes prevailed over the rest of the response. Pooled public TCR beta family frequency picked out CMV carriers with the relevant HLA.

This clonotype originated in a human donor in good health (CMV status not recorded). Some clones in this sample may be carry-over from other donors' samples. Sample: PBMCs. The chain recombines TRBV19 with TRBJ2-3, with 8 bases fitting TRBD2. The chain's CDR3 is CASSIAREGTQYF. DNA of the CDR3: TGTGCCAGTAGTATAGCTCGGGAGGGTACGCAGTATTTT.